This T cell receptor (beta chain) was sequenced during a study of response to subunit inactivated influenza vaccine. TCRdb reprocessed the RT-PCR reads via MiXCR and lists one record per CDR3 protein. The sample contains about 520,000 distinct CDR3 sequences, approximately 7.3% of which appear only once. Germline loops: CDR1 DFQATT, CDR2 SNEGSKA (reference sequence). V trimming: 6 bases; J trimming: 3 bases; junction bases outside the gene matches: 3. The CDR3 extends over 13 amino acids. The chain has TRBV20-1 and TRBJ2-2, with 8 bases lining up with TRBD1. This specimen was PBMCs from blood, taken less than 30 months after vaccination. The clonotype originates from a man between 50 and 69 years old who received an inactivated influenza vaccine. The CDR3 region is CSASTGDTGELFF. CDR3 in DNA: TGCAGTGCCTCGACAGGGGACACCGGGGAGCTGTTTTTT.